This is a list of T cell receptor beta chains from one sample in a study of blood T cell repertoires in COVID-19. The protocol was immunoSEQ multiplex PCR, while the TCRdb copy is restricted to in-frame clones and leaves out a portion. The profile shows 310,000 or so clones, about 88% of them singletons. Sample: PBMCs or T cells enriched from blood (not recorded which). The receptors stem from a woman in her 40s who had recovered from COVID-19. Each CDR3 is given with its conserved first and last residue. A D gene is named only where the DNA matches it firmly. Size tells how often a clone was seen (once, few, many) or the class of an expanded clone, and some rows leave it out.

abundance	v_gene	j_gene	d_gene	CDR3nt	CDR3aa
NA	TRBV10-2	TRBJ1-5	NA	TGCGCCAGCAGTGTACAGGGCCTCAATCAGCCCCAGCATTTT	CASSVQGLNQPQHF
NA	TRBV27	TRBJ2-7	NA	TGTGCCAGCAGTTTATCGAGGGGGGGGTCCCTCGAGCAGTACTTC	CASSLSRGGSLEQYF
NA	TRBV7-9	TRBJ2-3	NA	TGTGCCAGCAGCTTACCTCTAGGCACAGATACGCAGTATTTT	CASSLPLGTDTQYF
NA	TRBV7-9	TRBJ2-7	NA	TGTGCCAGCAGGACCGGGAGTAACTCCTACGAGCAGTACTTC	CASRTGSNSYEQYF
NA	TRBV21-1	TRBJ2-7	NA	TGTGCCAGCAGCGCTCCTTGGAGAGACAGCCACTACGAGCAGTACTTC	CASSAPWRDSHYEQYF
NA	TRBV7-3	TRBJ1-2	TRBD1	TGTGCCAGCAGCCCCCGACAGGGAGGCGGCTACACCTTC	CASSPRQGGGYTF
NA	TRBV7-2	TRBJ2-3	TRBD2	TGTGCCAGCAGCTTAGCGGGGGGGTCAGATACGCAGTATTTT	CASSLAGGSDTQYF
NA	TRBV7-2	TRBJ2-7	TRBD2	TGTGCCAGCAGCCCTAGCGGGAGACAGTACGAGCAGTACTTC	CASSPSGRQYEQYF
NA	TRBV10-3	TRBJ1-2	NA	TGTGCCATCAGTGAGTCGACAGGATATTCTGGCTACACCTTC	CAISESTGYSGYTF
NA	TRBV28	TRBJ1-1	TRBD1	TGTGCCAGCAGCCAGGGGGCTGCCGGGACTGAAGCTTTCTTT	CASSQGAAGTEAFF
NA	TRBV5-1	TRBJ2-2	TRBD1	TGCGCCAGCAGCCGTGAGGGACAGGGAAACACCGGGGAGCTGTTTTTT	CASSREGQGNTGELFF
NA	TRBV15	TRBJ1-1	NA	TGTGCCACCAGCAGCCAGACAGGAAGGAACACTGAAGCTTTCTTT	CATSSQTGRNTEAFF
NA	TRBV6-6	TRBJ1-3	NA	TGTGCCAGCAGTAACCACCCAGGGCTTGGAAACACCATATATTTT	CASSNHPGLGNTIYF
NA	TRBV20-1	TRBJ1-2	NA	TGCAGTGCTCCCAGGGAATATGGCTACACCTTC	CSAPREYGYTF
NA	TRBV5-1	TRBJ2-2	NA	TGCGCCAGCAGAGGGGGAGAGGCCGGGGAGCTGTTTTTT	CASRGGEAGELFF
NA	TRBV11-3	TRBJ2-5	NA	TGTGCCAGCAGCTCATCTCCTAGTTCTCAAGAGACCCAGTACTTC	CASSSSPSSQETQYF
NA	TRBV11-1	TRBJ1-6	TRBD1	TGTGCCAGCAGCTCTACAGGGGCGATGAATTCACCCCTCCACTTT	CASSSTGAMNSPLHF
NA	TRBV3-1/TRBV3-2	TRBJ2-1	NA	TGTGCCAGCAGCCACGGAGGTGAGCAGTTCTTC	CASSHGGEQFF
few	TRBV18	TRBJ1-1	NA	TGTGCCAGCTCACTTTCGGTCCCACGCAACACTGAAGCTTTCTTT	CASSLSVPRNTEAFF
NA	TRBV29-1	TRBJ1-5	TRBD1	TGCAGCCCAGGAAGGGACAGGGCAAACAATCAGCCCCAGCATTTT	CSPGRDRANNQPQHF
NA	TRBV4-1	TRBJ1-1	NA	TGCGCCAGCAGCCAAGAGGACAGAATGGGAACTGAAGCTTTCTTT	CASSQEDRMGTEAFF
NA	TRBV5-1	TRBJ1-5	TRBD1	TGCGCCAGCAGCTGGACAGGGGGGGATCAGCCCCAGCATTTT	CASSWTGGDQPQHF
NA	TRBV28	TRBJ2-2	NA	TGTGCCAGCAGTAGGGGGGGTCGAGGGGAGCTGTTTTTT	CASSRGGRGELFF
NA	TRBV10-3	TRBJ2-1	NA	TGTGCCTCAGAGGAGCGGGCCTCGAGCTCCTACAATGAGCAGTTCTTC	CASEERASSSYNEQFF
NA	TRBV5-1	TRBJ2-3	NA	TGCGCCAGCAGCCAGCAGGGGGGAGGCACAGATACGCAGTATTTT	CASSQQGGGTDTQYF
NA	TRBV3-1/TRBV3-2	TRBJ2-5	NA	TGTGCCAGCAGCCAAGAGTGGAGCCTCCAAGAGACCCAGTACTTC	CASSQEWSLQETQYF
NA	TRBV6-5	TRBJ2-7	NA	TGTGCCAGCAGTTTCCTAGGGGGATCCTCCTACGAGCAGTACTTC	CASSFLGGSSYEQYF
NA	TRBV30	TRBJ1-2	NA	TGTGCCTGGAGTGTAAGAGGAGCTAACTATGGCTACACCTTC	CAWSVRGANYGYTF
NA	TRBV21-1	TRBJ1-4	NA	TGTGCCAGCAGCAGCCGCACCACAGGGGACCCTAATGAAAAACTGTTTTTT	CASSSRTTGDPNEKLFF
NA	TRBV27	TRBJ1-1	TRBD1	TGTGCCAGCAGTCCCCGGGACAGTTCCATGAACACTGAAGCTTTCTTT	CASSPRDSSMNTEAFF
NA	TRBV5-4	TRBJ2-3	NA	TGTGCCAGCAGCTGGGAATGGGGCGCCGCCACAGATACGCAGTATTTT	CASSWEWGAATDTQYF
NA	TRBV27	TRBJ2-7	NA	TGTGCCAGCAGCCACCGGGACAACACCTACGAGCAGTACTTC	CASSHRDNTYEQYF
NA	TRBV24-1	TRBJ1-2	NA	TGTGCCACCAGTAGGGACTTACTCGATGGCTACACCTTC	CATSRDLLDGYTF
NA	TRBV11-2	TRBJ2-7	NA	TGTGCCAGCAGCTTAGAACAAAGGGGCTCCTACGAGCAGTACTTC	CASSLEQRGSYEQYF
NA	TRBV7-3	TRBJ2-1	TRBD1	TGTGCCAGCAGCGAATACAGGGGTGGTGAGCAGTTCTTC	CASSEYRGGEQFF
NA	TRBV2	TRBJ1-5	TRBD1	TGTGCCGGTAGGACAGGGGTAGGAAGCAATCAGCCCCAGCATTTT	CAGRTGVGSNQPQHF
NA	TRBV6-2/TRBV6-3	TRBJ2-6	NA	TGTGCCAGCAGTTCCACACGCTCTGGGGCCAACGTCCTGACTTTC	CASSSTRSGANVLTF
NA	TRBV7-2	TRBJ2-7	NA	TGTGCCAGCAGCTTTTCGTTAGGGGTCGAGCAGTACTTC	CASSFSLGVEQYF
once	TRBV11-3	TRBJ2-7	NA	TGTGCCAGCAGCCGGAACTTAGCGGTAAACTCCTACGAGCAGTACTTC	CASSRNLAVNSYEQYF
NA	TRBV5-4	TRBJ1-2	TRBD1	TGTGCCAGCAGCTTGAAGACAGGGGGCATCAGGGGCTACACCTTC	CASSLKTGGIRGYTF
NA	TRBV3-1/TRBV3-2	TRBJ1-4	NA	TGTGCCAGCAGCCAAGAAAATGGGCGGAGGGGTGAAAAACTGTTTTTT	CASSQENGRRGEKLFF
NA	TRBV7-2	TRBJ1-5	TRBD1	TGTGCCAGCAGCCAGACAGGGTTCAATCAGCCCCAGCATTTT	CASSQTGFNQPQHF
NA	TRBV11-2	TRBJ1-2	NA	TGTGCCAGCAGCTTAGATGGGGGGGGCGGCTATGGCTACACCTTC	CASSLDGGGGYGYTF
NA	TRBV27	TRBJ2-1	NA	TGTGCCAGCAGTCCTAGCGCGCATGAGCAGTTCTTC	CASSPSAHEQFF
once	TRBV10-3	TRBJ1-3	NA	TGTGCCATCAGCCGGGACATAGATTACTCTGGAAACACCATATATTTT	CAISRDIDYSGNTIYF
NA	TRBV30	TRBJ2-1	TRBD2	TGTGCCTGGAGACCGACTAGCGGGAGGGATAATGAGCAGTTCTTC	CAWRPTSGRDNEQFF
NA	TRBV2	TRBJ2-4	NA	TGTGCCAGCAGTCTAAGCCGGGCCAAAAACATTCAGTACTTC	CASSLSRAKNIQYF
NA	TRBV30	TRBJ2-6	NA	TGTGCCTGGAGTGGGTTCCCGGAGTCTGGGGCCAACGTCCTGACTTTC	CAWSGFPESGANVLTF
NA	TRBV29-1	TRBJ2-1	NA	TGCAGCGTGGATAACAGGGGAGGTGAGCAGTTCTTC	CSVDNRGGEQFF
NA	TRBV6-5	TRBJ2-1	TRBD2	TGTGCCAGCACCCCTAGCGGGGGGGCCGGGGATGAGCAGTTCTTC	CASTPSGGAGDEQFF
once	TRBV20-1	TRBJ1-1	TRBD1	TGCAGTCAAGGACAGGGGGCCGTAGCTTTCTTT	CSQGQGAVAFF
NA	TRBV7-9	TRBJ2-5	TRBD2	TGTGCCAGCAGCTTAGGAGCCGCTAGCGGGAGGGGGGAGACCCAGTACTTC	CASSLGAASGRGETQYF
NA	TRBV2	TRBJ1-5	NA	TGTGCCAGCAGCGCCCCCTATAGCAATCAGCCCCAGCATTTT	CASSAPYSNQPQHF
NA	TRBV7-3	TRBJ1-1	NA	TGTGCCAGCAGCTTAACCCCATTGGACACGCCGAACACTGAAGCTTTCTTT	CASSLTPLDTPNTEAFF